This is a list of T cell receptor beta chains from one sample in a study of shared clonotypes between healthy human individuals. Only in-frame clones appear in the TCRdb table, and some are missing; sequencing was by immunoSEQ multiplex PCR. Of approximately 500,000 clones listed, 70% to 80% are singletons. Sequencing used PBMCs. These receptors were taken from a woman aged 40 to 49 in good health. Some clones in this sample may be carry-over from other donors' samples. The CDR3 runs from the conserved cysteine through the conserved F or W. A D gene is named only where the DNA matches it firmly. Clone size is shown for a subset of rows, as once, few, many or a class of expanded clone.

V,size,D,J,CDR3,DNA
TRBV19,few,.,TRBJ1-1,CASKRGTNTEAFF,TGTGCCAGTAAACGGGGGACTAACACTGAAGCTTTCTTT
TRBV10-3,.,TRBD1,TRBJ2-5,CAISEPGTGGTYF,TGTGCCATCAGTGAGCCCGGGACAGGGGGCACGTACTTC
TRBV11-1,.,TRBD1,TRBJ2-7,CASSRNRDREYEQYF,TGTGCCAGCAGCCGGAACCGGGACAGGGAATACGAGCAGTACTTC
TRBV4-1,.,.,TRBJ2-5,CASSQLAGQETQYF,TGCGCCAGCAGCCAACTGGCAGGGCAAGAGACCCAGTACTTC
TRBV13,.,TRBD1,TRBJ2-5,CASSLVGGRGCEETQYF,TGTGCCAGCAGCTTAGTCGGCGGCAGGGGGTGCGAAGAGACCCAGTACTTC
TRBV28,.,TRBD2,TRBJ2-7,CASSFALAGEGEQYF,TGTGCCAGCAGTTTCGCTCTAGCGGGCGAAGGCGAGCAGTACTTC
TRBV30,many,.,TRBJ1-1,CAWISGEVTEAFF,TGTGCCTGGATTTCGGGGGAGGTCACTGAAGCTTTCTTT
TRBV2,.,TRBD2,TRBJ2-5,CASTRLAGGRETQYF,TGTGCCAGCACTCGATTAGCGGGAGGACGGGAGACCCAGTACTTC
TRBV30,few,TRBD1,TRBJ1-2,CAWSLRTGAIGYTF,TGTGCCTGGAGTTTAAGGACAGGGGCGATAGGCTACACCTTC
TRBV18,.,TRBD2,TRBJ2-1,CASGTSGNYNEQFF,TGTGCCAGCGGGACTAGCGGGAACTACAATGAGCAGTTCTTC
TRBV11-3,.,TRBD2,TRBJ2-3,CASSLGAGADTQYF,TGTGCCAGCAGCTTAGGGGCGGGAGCAGATACGCAGTATTTT
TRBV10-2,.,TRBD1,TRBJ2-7,CASSQAGTGGSYEQYF,TGCGCCAGCAGCCAAGCGGGGACAGGGGGCTCCTACGAGCAGTACTTC
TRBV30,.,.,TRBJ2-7,CAWSIGYEQYF,TGTGCCTGGAGTATTGGCTACGAGCAGTACTTC
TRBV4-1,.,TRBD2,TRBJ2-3,CASSQEPLIAGGLTDTQYF,TGCGCCAGCAGCCAAGAGCCGCTTATAGCGGGAGGGCTCACAGATACGCAGTATTTT
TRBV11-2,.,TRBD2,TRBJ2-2,CASSLGFGGDTGELFF,TGTGCCAGCAGCTTAGGATTCGGGGGGGACACCGGGGAGCTGTTTTTT
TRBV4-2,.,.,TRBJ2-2,CASSQDLDTGELFF,TGTGCCAGCAGCCAAGACTTGGACACCGGGGAGCTGTTTTTT
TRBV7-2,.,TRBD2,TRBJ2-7,CASSLGLAGGNEQYF,TGTGCCAGCAGCTTAGGACTAGCGGGAGGAAACGAGCAGTACTTC
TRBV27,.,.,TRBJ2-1,CASSPKGHRNEQFF,TGTGCCAGCAGTCCGAAGGGACACAGGAATGAGCAGTTCTTC
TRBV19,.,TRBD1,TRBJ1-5,CASSRTGGVSQPQHF,TGTGCCAGTAGCCGGACAGGGGGCGTTAGTCAGCCCCAGCATTTT
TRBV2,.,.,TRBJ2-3,CASSGPSGAVTDTQYF,TGTGCCAGCAGTGGGCCTTCGGGAGCCGTCACAGATACGCAGTATTTT
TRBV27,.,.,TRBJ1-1,CASSLAPHANTEAFF,TGTGCCAGCAGTTTAGCCCCCCACGCTAACACTGAAGCTTTCTTT
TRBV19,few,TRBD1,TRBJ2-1,CASSRGRGMNEQFF,TGTGCCAGTAGCAGGGGGCGCGGGATGAATGAGCAGTTCTTC
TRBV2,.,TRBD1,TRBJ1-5,CASSESGGWQPQHF,TGTGCCAGCAGTGAGTCAGGGGGGTGGCAGCCCCAGCATTTT
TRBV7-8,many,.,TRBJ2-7,CASSLMGASYEQYF,TGTGCCAGCAGCTTGATGGGGGCCTCCTACGAGCAGTACTTC
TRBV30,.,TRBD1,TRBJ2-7,CAWRDRVSYEQYF,TGTGCCTGGAGGGACAGGGTCTCCTACGAGCAGTACTTC
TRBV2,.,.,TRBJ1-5,CASSIFLTQPQHF,TGTGCCAGCAGTATCTTTTTAACCCAGCCCCAGCATTTT
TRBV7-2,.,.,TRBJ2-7,CASSQAGGTAGEQYF,TGTGCCAGCAGCCAAGCGGGTGGAACGGCGGGAGAGCAGTACTTC
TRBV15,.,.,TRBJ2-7,CATSRAVLGDF,TGTGCCACCAGCAGAGCGGTTCTAGGGGACTTC
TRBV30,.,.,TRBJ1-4,CAWSVRRTEKLFF,TGTGCCTGGAGTGTACGAAGGACGGAAAAACTGTTTTTT
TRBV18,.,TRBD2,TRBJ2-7,CASSNSAGGVHEQYF,TGTGCCAGCTCAAATTCGGCGGGAGGAGTCCACGAGCAGTACTTC
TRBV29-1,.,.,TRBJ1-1,CSVGDAGGTEAFF,TGCAGCGTTGGGGATGCGGGGGGCACTGAAGCTTTCTTT
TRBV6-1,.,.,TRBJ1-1,CASSEARNTEAFF,TGTGCCAGCAGTGAAGCCCGCAACACTGAAGCTTTCTTT
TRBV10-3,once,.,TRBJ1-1,CAISDNGGYGTEAFF,TGTGCCATCAGTGATAATGGGGGTTATGGCACTGAAGCTTTCTTT
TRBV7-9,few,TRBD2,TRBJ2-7,CASSPPRAGGHTEQYF,TGTGCCAGCAGCCCGCCCAGGGCGGGAGGGCACACAGAGCAGTACTTC
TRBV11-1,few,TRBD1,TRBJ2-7,CASSSGTGGYEQYF,TGTGCCAGCAGCTCCGGGACAGGGGGATACGAGCAGTACTTC
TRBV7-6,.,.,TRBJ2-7,CASSPGRSYEQYF,TGTGCCAGCAGCCCCGGACGTTCCTACGAGCAGTACTTC
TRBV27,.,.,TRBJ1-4,CASSLFWRGINEKLFF,TGTGCCAGCAGTTTATTCTGGCGGGGCATTAATGAAAAACTGTTTTTT
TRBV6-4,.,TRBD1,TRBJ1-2,CASSLDRGTGYTF,TGTGCCAGCAGCCTGGACAGGGGCACTGGCTACACCTTC
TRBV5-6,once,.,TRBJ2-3,CASSPRSDTQYF,TGTGCCAGCAGCCCCCGATCGGATACGCAGTATTTT
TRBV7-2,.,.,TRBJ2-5,CASKYGRGDQETQYF,TGTGCCAGCAAATATGGGCGTGGGGATCAAGAGACCCAGTACTTC
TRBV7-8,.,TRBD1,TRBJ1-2,CASSLTTGGGYGYTF,TGTGCCAGCAGCTTAACGACAGGGGGCGGGTATGGCTACACCTTC
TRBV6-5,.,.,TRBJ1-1,CASSYGVARNTEAFF,TGTGCCAGCAGTTACGGGGTAGCACGAAACACTGAAGCTTTCTTT
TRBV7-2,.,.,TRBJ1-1,CASARGPVNTEAFF,TGTGCCAGCGCAAGAGGACCGGTGAACACTGAAGCTTTCTTT
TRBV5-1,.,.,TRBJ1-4,CASSPRTPNEKLFF,TGCGCCAGCAGCCCCCGGACACCGAATGAAAAACTGTTTTTT
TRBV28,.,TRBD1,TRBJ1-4,CASSSYQGAGEKLFF,TGTGCCAGCAGTTCCTACCAGGGGGCGGGTGAAAAACTGTTTTTT
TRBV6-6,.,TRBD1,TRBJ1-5,CASSQGEVAQPQHF,TGTGCCAGCAGTCAGGGGGAAGTGGCTCAGCCCCAGCATTTT
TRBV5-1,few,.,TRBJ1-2,CASSLAGALRGYTF,TGCGCCAGCAGCTTGGCCGGAGCCCTTAGGGGCTACACCTTC
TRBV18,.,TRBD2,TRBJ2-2,CASSPQTSGSNTGELFF,TGTGCCAGCTCACCCCAGACTAGCGGGAGTAACACCGGGGAGCTGTTTTTT
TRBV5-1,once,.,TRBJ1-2,CASTLEPRNYGYTF,TGCGCCAGCACCCTTGAGCCACGGAACTATGGCTACACCTTC
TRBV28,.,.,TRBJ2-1,CASTTTGGTGNEQFF,TGTGCCAGCACCACAACTGGGGGCACGGGTAATGAGCAGTTCTTC
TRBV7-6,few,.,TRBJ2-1,CASSKGLHNEQFF,TGTGCCAGCAGTAAAGGACTCCACAATGAGCAGTTCTTC
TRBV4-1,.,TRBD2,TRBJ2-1,CASSQDRASGSSEQFF,TGCGCCAGCAGCCAAGATCGGGCTAGCGGGAGTAGTGAGCAGTTCTTC
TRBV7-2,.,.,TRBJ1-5,CASSLGGGQPQHF,TGTGCCAGCAGCTTAGGAGGCGGTCAGCCCCAGCATTTT
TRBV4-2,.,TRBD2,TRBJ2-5,CASSQGVREGHQETQYF,TGTGCCAGCAGCCAAGGGGTCCGGGAGGGCCACCAAGAGACCCAGTACTTC
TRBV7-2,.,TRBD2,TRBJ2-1,CASSSTSGRALDEQFF,TGTGCCAGCAGCTCGACTAGCGGGAGGGCCTTGGATGAGCAGTTCTTC
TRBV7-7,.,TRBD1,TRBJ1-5,CASPALGDREELLQPQHF,TGTGCTAGCCCAGCTTTGGGGGACAGGGAGGAGCTACTTCAGCCCCAGCATTTT
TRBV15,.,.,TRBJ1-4,CATSRDNGDEKLFF,TGTGCCACCAGCAGAGATAATGGTGATGAAAAACTGTTTTTT
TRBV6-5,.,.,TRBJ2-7,CASSLARWDEQYF,TGTGCCAGCAGTTTGGCTCGGTGGGACGAGCAGTACTTC
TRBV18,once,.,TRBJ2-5,CASSPNQETQYF,TGTGCCAGCTCACCAAATCAGGAGACCCAGTACTTC